The 20 T cell receptor beta chains below were found in one sample sequenced in a study of shared clonotypes between healthy human individuals. TCRdb's table, derived via immunoSEQ multiplex PCR, lists solely in-frame clones and lacks some. Of about 820,000 clones in the sample, more than 85% were seen once. Positively selected for CCR7, the CD45RO-negative cells used as naive CD8 cells excluded terminally differentiated effector memory CD45RA+ cells. The material sequenced was naive CD8+ T cells sorted from blood. Receptors were obtained from a man aged 25-45 years in good health.

The rearrangement joins TRBV7-8 to TRBJ2-7; 12 nucleotides agree with TRBD2. From germline, CDR1 is SGHVS and CDR2 FQNEAQ. CDR3 size: 16 residues. The trim removed 5 bases at V and 1 base at J, leaving 6 bases unmatched. The CDR3 region is CASSHRLAGGSYEQYF. CDR3 bases: TGTGCCAGCAGCCACCGCCTAGCGGGAGGGTCCTACGAGCAGTACTTC.

This sequence joins TRBV7-8 and TRBJ2-7, with 10 bases lining up with TRBD2. The CDR3 contains 16 residues. Per the germline V gene, CDR1 is SGHVS and CDR2 is FQNEAQ. J was trimmed by 1 base and V by 5 bases; bases with no gene match: 8. CDR3 in amino acids: CASSAQLAGRSYEQYF. The CDR3, as DNA: TGTGCCAGCAGCGCGCAACTAGCGGGACGTTCCTACGAGCAGTACTTC.

The V gene is TRBV28, the J gene TRBJ1-5, with 7 bases identical to TRBD1. Germline CDR1 and CDR2: MDHEN and SYDVKM. This CDR3 has 16 residues. J gave up 6 bases and V 3 bases, and 11 bases lay outside the gene matches. CDR3 loop: CASSFPGQELIQPQHF. CDR3 sequence (DNA): TGTGCCAGCAGTTTCCCCGGACAGGAATTGATTCAGCCCCAGCATTTT. The entire variable domain, with the rest obtained from reference TRBV28 and TRBJ1-5, is as follows: DVKVTQSSRYLVKRTGEKVFLECVQDMDHENMFWYRQDPGLGLRLIYFSYDVKMKEKGDIPEGYSVSREKKERFSLILESASTNQTSMYLCASSFPGQELIQPQHFGDGTRLSIL.

The V gene is TRBV11-2, the J gene TRBJ1-1; D call uncertain. With 5 bases removed from V and 2 bases from J, the gap between germline ends came to 9 bases. The CDR3 covers 13 residues. Germline V gene lookup returns CDR1 SGHAT and CDR2 FQNNGV. In DNA form, the CDR3 reads TGTGCCAGCAGCAATACACTAAACACTGAAGCTTTCTTT. Protein sequence: CASSNTLNTEAFF.

The table lists this clone with a count of one. This chain links TRBV29-1 with TRBJ2-1, with 8 positions matching TRBD2. This CDR3 contains 16 residues. Germline lookup yields CDR1 SQVTM and CDR2 ANQGSEA. The J segment lost 2 bases and the V segment lost 0 bases, leaving 6 bases of the junction unmatched. CDR3 bases: TGCAGCGTTGAAGAGCCCGGGAGGGCCGCCTACAATGAGCAGTTCTTC. This gives the protein CSVEEPGRAAYNEQFF.

This clone was picked up a small number of times. This rearrangement joins TRBV27 to TRBJ1-2; 7 nucleotides agree with TRBD1. This CDR3 spans 15 amino acids. V lost 2 bases to trimming and J lost 4 bases; unmatched junction nucleotides: 7. Per the germline V gene, CDR1 is MNHEY and CDR2 is SMNVEV (reference sequence). For the CDR3, the DNA is TGTGCCAGCAGTTTAAGAGGGGGCGTGAGCTATGGCTACACCTTC. As protein: CASSLRGGVSYGYTF.

This chain uses TRBV28 with TRBJ1-1, with 7 bases aligning to TRBD1. The CDR3 is made up of 14 amino acids. The germline V gene encodes CDR1 MDHEN and CDR2 SYDVKM. V shed 4 bases and J 8 bases; nucleotides not matched to a gene: 10. The CDR3 DNA reads TGTGCCAGCAGTTCGAGCGGGACAGTCAACGAAGCTTTCTTT. Encoded protein: CASSSSGTVNEAFF. The whole variable domain, filled in from reference TRBV28 and TRBJ1-1, reads DVKVTQSSRYLVKRTGEKVFLECVQDMDHENMFWYRQDPGLGLRLIYFSYDVKMKEKGDIPEGYSVSREKKERFSLILESASTNQTSMYLCASSSSGTVNEAFFGQGTRLTVV.

This chain joins TRBV27 and TRBJ1-5; D unclear. V was clipped by 3 bases and J by 1 base, with 7 bases between them. This CDR3 is built from 14 residues. CDR1 is MNHEY and CDR2 is SMNVEV in the germline V gene (reference sequence). Here the CDR3 reads CASSFWGSNQPQHF. CDR3 coding DNA: TGTGCCAGCAGTTTCTGGGGAAGCAATCAGCCCCAGCATTTT.

The chain links TRBV4-3 to TRBJ2-5; the match to TRBD1 covers 8 bases. The ends lost 1 base at V and 5 bases at J; junction bases unmatched: 6. This CDR3 has 15 amino acids. Germline CDR1 and CDR2: LGHNA and YSLEER. The CDR3 here is CASSQGTGLSETQYF. In DNA, the CDR3 is TGCGCCAGCAGCCAAGGGACAGGGTTGTCGGAGACCCAGTACTTC.

This clone was seen only a few times. The chain joins TRBV29-1 to TRBJ1-2; no clear D gene. CDR3 length: 13 amino acids. Looked up from germline, CDR1 is SQVTM and CDR2 is ANQGSEA. V lost 5 bases and J 6 bases, leaving 16 bases between the germline ends. CDR3 sequence (DNA): TGCAGCGTTATCGGGGAGCGGATGGATGGCTACACCTTC. Residues: CSVIGERMDGYTF.

This chain joins TRBV29-1 and TRBJ2-2, with D perhaps matching TRBD1 or TRBD2 (6 bases each). The CDR3 is 14 residues long. V lost 3 bases to trimming and J lost 1 base, with 9 bases between them. CDR1 SQVTM and CDR2 ANQGSEA come from the germline V gene. The CDR3 DNA is TGCAGCGTTGATAGGGGGGAGAACACCGGGGAGCTGTTTTTT. It encodes CSVDRGENTGELFF.

The rearrangement uses TRBV18 and TRBJ1-1; no reliable D call. Trimming cost V 4 bases and J 0 bases, with 3 bases left between them. CDR3 length equals 12 residues. CDR1 is KGHSH, CDR2 LQKENI, per germline. This CDR3 is CASSRVNTEAFF. CDR3 DNA sequence: TGTGCCAGCTCACGAGTGAACACTGAAGCTTTCTTT.

The gene calls are TRBV25-1 and TRBJ2-6; D unresolved. The V end was cut by 7 bases, the J end by 1 base, with 8 bases between. The germline CDR1 and CDR2 sequences are MGHDK and SYGVNS. The CDR3 has 14 residues. Written as DNA, the CDR3 is TGTGCCAGCACGTCCGGATCTGGGGCCAACGTCCTGACTTTC. It specifies CASTSGSGANVLTF.

The rearrangement uses TRBV27 and TRBJ2-3; unclear D gene. Germline lookup yields CDR1 MNHEY and CDR2 SMNVEV (reference sequence). The CDR3 has 13 residues. V was clipped by 5 bases and J by 5 bases, with 11 bases between them. CDR3 loop: CASSQDTLDTQYF. In nucleotides, the CDR3 is TGTGCCAGCAGTCAGGATACCCTAGATACGCAGTATTTT.

This clone was recorded once. The rearrangement links TRBV7-9 to TRBJ2-7; 7 bases map to TRBD2. The germline V gene has CDR1 SEHNR and CDR2 FQNEAQ (reference sequence). Trimming cost V 1 base and J 3 bases; bases outside gene matches: 6. The CDR3 covers 15 residues. The DNA of the CDR3 is TGTGCCAGCAGCTTAGGTAGCGGGCCGCGCTACGAGCAGTACTTC. Encoded protein: CASSLGSGPRYEQYF.

The chain is built from TRBV11-2 and TRBJ2-3; possible D gene TRBD2, 5 bases. This CDR3 is built from 13 residues. Germline loops: CDR1 SGHAT, CDR2 FQNNGV. V lost 0 bases and J 4 bases, leaving 5 bases between the germline ends. CDR3 in DNA: TGTGCCAGCAGCTTAGAAGCGGCAGATACGCAGTATTTT. Amino acid sequence: CASSLEAADTQYF.

This clone showed up just once. The genes are TRBV5-4 and TRBJ2-1; D not certain. This CDR3 spans 12 amino acids. The ends were cut back, 4 bases at V and 9 bases at J, with 11 bases in the middle. Per the germline V gene, CDR1 is SGHNT and CDR2 is YYREEE (reference sequence). The CDR3 region is CASSLRTVEQFF. DNA for the CDR3: TGTGCCAGCAGCCTGAGGACCGTTGAGCAGTTCTTC.

CDR3 region: CASRGGAAGGSSYEQYF. The CDR3 bases are TGTGCCAGCAGGGGAGGGGCAGCCGGGGGAAGCTCCTACGAGCAGTACTTC. The rearrangement uses TRBV7-9 and TRBJ2-7; 7 nucleotides match TRBD2. V lost 6 bases to trimming and J lost 0 bases; unmatched junction nucleotides: 14. Germline CDR1 SEHNR, CDR2 FQNEAQ (reference sequence). The CDR3 contains 17 residues.

The chain recombines TRBV7-2 with TRBJ2-1; 9 nucleotides match TRBD2. V was clipped by 3 bases and J by 16 bases; unmatched bases: 7. The V gene's germline CDR1 is SGHTA and CDR2 FQGNSA. The CDR3 covers 12 residues. Here the CDR3 DNA reads TGTGCCAGCAGCTTTTATGGCGGGGGGGATTTCTTC. Translated, it gives CASSFYGGGDFF.

V gene TRBV27 combines with J gene TRBJ2-1, with D possibly matching TRBD2 (6 bases). The CDR3 runs to 16 residues. Trimming stripped 2 bases from V and 5 bases from J, with 16 bases between. CDR1 is MNHEY and CDR2 is SMNVEV in the germline V gene (reference sequence). CDR3 protein: CASSLVAGRTNNEQFF. CDR3 nucleotides: TGTGCCAGCAGTTTAGTGGCGGGGCGGACCAACAATGAGCAGTTCTTC.